This entry concerns a single T cell receptor (beta chain). Its antigen is undetermined. Indicated time point: pre-treatment sample, taken before nivolumab and TIL therapy. The data stem from a study of TIL therapy for anti-PD-1-resistant metastatic lung cancer. Looking at the study overall: Progressing patients received lymphodepletion, expanded TIL infusion and IL-2. Regarding the study as a whole: The cohort had more treatment-naive, never-smoker and oncogene-addicted patients than typical.

The CDR3 extends over 13 amino acids. The V and J ends lost 8 bases and 4 bases respectively, with 11 bases between them. Per germline, CDR1 MNHEY and CDR2 SVGAGI. This was the immunoSEQ v3 assay. The table came from immunoSEQ multiplex PCR; TCRdb's copy has only in-frame clones and leaves some out. Of about 59,000 clones listed, around four fifths are singletons. This material consisted of blood, taken at baseline. V gene TRBV6-5 combines with J gene TRBJ2-2, with D uncertain. The receptor's source is a person aged 30 to 80 with non-small cell lung cancer. The CDR3: CASGWLSTGELFF. The CDR3 coding sequence is TGTGCCAGCGGATGGCTCTCCACCGGGGAGCTGTTTTTT.